This passage covers 20 T cell receptor beta chains from one sample sequenced in a study of control samples from healthy donors and cancer patients. This table comes from immunoSEQ multiplex PCR, and its TCRdb copy is limited to in-frame clones, with some not included. The sample lists 150,000 to 160,000 clones; roughly 94% were seen once. Sequenced input: blood. The receptors derive from a man between 40 and 49 years old in good health.

A note on this clone: The identical CDR3 is also encoded by other nucleotide sequences in the sample. The chain joins TRBV24-1 to TRBJ1-2; 10 positions agree with TRBD1. The V and J ends lost 4 bases and 8 bases, in that order; junction bases with no gene match: 6. Germline-derived CDR1 and CDR2 are KGHDR and SFDVKD. CDR3 length: 14 amino acids. The CDR3, as DNA: TGTGCCACCAGTGACCCGGGACAGGGGAGCGGCTACACCTTC. This encodes CATSDPGQGSGYTF.

The chain recombines TRBV6-2 or TRBV6-3 with TRBJ2-1, with 10 positions matching TRBD1. Germline assignment: CDR1 MNHEY and CDR2 SVGEGT. There are 14 residues in the CDR3. V dropped 6 bases and J dropped 6; count of bases not matched to a gene: 5. The CDR3 DNA reads as TGTGCCAGCAGCCCGGGACAGGGGTCCAATGAGCAGTTCTTC. Translated: CASSPGQGSNEQFF.

This rearrangement joins TRBV7-9 to TRBJ2-3, with D possibly matching TRBD2 (6 bases). The CDR3 covers 13 residues. Germline V gene lookup returns CDR1 SEHNR and CDR2 FQNEAQ (reference sequence). V was clipped by 1 base and J by 9 bases, with 11 bases between them. Here the CDR3 reads CASSLGTKGTQYF. Written as DNA, the CDR3 is TGTGCCAGCAGCTTAGGGACTAAGGGAACGCAGTATTTT.

This clone was counted between two and nine times. J is TRBJ2-7 and V is TRBV4-1; a possible D gene is TRBD1 (6 bases). The germline V gene has CDR1 MGHRA and CDR2 YSYEKL. The V end lost 6 bases, the J end lost 3 bases, and 15 bases lay between the germline ends. The CDR3 loop spans 14 amino acids. The CDR3 here is CASSTRKQGYEQYF. Here the CDR3 DNA reads TGCGCCAGCAGTACTAGAAAACAGGGCTACGAGCAGTACTTC.

The V and J genes are TRBV28 and TRBJ1-5, with unresolved D. The germline gives CDR1 MDHEN, CDR2 SYDVKM. The CDR3 length is 13 residues. V was trimmed by 8 bases and J by 4 bases, leaving 12 bases between them. The CDR3 nucleotides read TGTGCCAGCCGCTTGTCAAGGAATCAGCCCCAGCATTTT. Its translation is CASRLSRNQPQHF.

The gene calls are TRBV7-2 and TRBJ2-4; D not resolved. CDR1 is SGHTA and CDR2 is FQGNSA in the germline V gene. The CDR3 is 13 amino acids. Trimming took 2 bases from V and 10 from J, leaving 12 bases between them. The CDR3 nucleotides are TGTGCCAGCAGCTTACCCCCCCATCGGATTCAGTACTTC. Its translation: CASSLPPHRIQYF.

This clone was detected only once. The J gene is TRBJ1-2, the V gene TRBV7-2; tentative D call: TRBD1 (5 bases). The CDR3 length is 14 residues. V was clipped by 2 bases and J by 6 bases, with 13 bases between them. Looked up from germline, CDR1 is SGHTA and CDR2 is FQGNSA. The CDR3 DNA reads TGTGCCAGCAGCTTACAGGGAGGCGGCAATGGCTACACCTTC. It encodes CASSLQGGGNGYTF.

This chain links TRBV2 with TRBJ2-3; TRBD2 might be the D (6 bases). Germline V CDR1 and CDR2: SNHLY, FYNNEI. Trimming pared 11 bases from V and 2 bases from J, leaving 20 bases between. This CDR3 spans 15 amino acids. The CDR3 coding sequence is TGTGCCGGAGGGTGGAGCCAACTATTCACAGATACGCAGTATTTT. Translating gives CAGGWSQLFTDTQYF.

The chain recombines TRBV19 with TRBJ2-1; D is undetermined. The CDR3 totals 13 residues. CDR1 is LNHDA and CDR2 is SQIVND in the germline V gene (reference sequence). V gave up 7 bases and J gave up 7 bases, with 14 bases separating them. The CDR3 spells CASTLGHPNEQFF. The CDR3 DNA is TGTGCCAGTACACTCGGCCACCCTAATGAGCAGTTCTTC.

The chain combines TRBV6-1 with TRBJ2-7; D is perhaps TRBD1 (5 bases). The CDR3 runs to 15 residues. Germline V gives CDR1 MNHNS, CDR2 SASEGT. Trimming stripped 0 bases from V and 0 bases from J, with 9 bases between. The CDR3 DNA sequence: TGTGCCAGCAGTGAAGCGCCGGACAACTCCTACGAGCAGTACTTC. Its protein product is CASSEAPDNSYEQYF.

The rearrangement joins TRBV6-5 to TRBJ1-1; tentative D call: TRBD1 (5 bases). Between the trimmed V and J ends, which lost 8 bases and 0 bases, there was a span of 13 bases. Germline lookup yields CDR1 MNHEY and CDR2 SVGAGI. The CDR3 runs 14 residues. CDR3 in DNA: TGTGCCAGCGACCGACAGCCCCTGAACACTGAAGCTTTCTTT. It translates to CASDRQPLNTEAFF.

The rearrangement links TRBV11-2 to TRBJ1-1; a possible D gene is TRBD1 (5 bases). Germline CDR1 is SGHAT and CDR2 is FQNNGV. Trimming cost V 5 bases and J 0 bases, with 19 bases left between them. CDR3 length equals 17 residues. This CDR3 reads CASSPRPPGRLNTEAFF. The CDR3 nucleotides are TGTGCCAGCAGCCCAAGACCGCCAGGGCGGTTGAACACTGAAGCTTTCTTT. Full variable domain (rest looked up from reference TRBV11-2 and TRBJ1-1): EAGVAQSPRYKIIEKRQSVAFWCNPISGHATLYWYQQILGQGPKLLIQFQNNGVVDDSQLPKDRFSAERLKGVDSTLKIQPAKLEDSAVYLCASSPRPPGRLNTEAFFGQGTRLTVV.

The rearrangement uses TRBV18 and TRBJ1-5, with 9 nucleotides matching TRBD1. This CDR3 is built from 14 residues. V was pared by 6 bases and J by 4 bases, with 4 bases of the junction left unmatched. Germline loops: CDR1 KGHSH, CDR2 LQKENI. The CDR3 here is CASSDRGRNQPQHF. The DNA for the CDR3 is TGTGCCAGCTCGGACAGGGGTCGGAATCAGCCCCAGCATTTT.

The CDR3 reads CASSYAGTGGGWNTEAFF. CDR3 in DNA: TGTGCCAGCAGCTACGCCGGGACAGGGGGCGGGTGGAACACTGAAGCTTTCTTT. The V call is TRBV5-6, the J call TRBJ1-1, with TRBD1 matching 12 bases. Germline CDR1 is SGHDT and CDR2 is YYEEEE. J gave up 1 base and V 3 bases, and 10 bases lay outside the gene matches. There are 18 residues in the CDR3.

The CDR3 nucleotides read TGTGCCAGCAGCTTAGCGAGGGAGGCACCCCTCCACTTT. Amino acids: CASSLAREAPLHF. V gene TRBV7-2 combines with J gene TRBJ1-6; D gene ambiguous. The CDR3 loop spans 13 amino acids. Trimming cost V 0 bases and J 11 bases, with 8 bases left between them. Germline V lookup: CDR1 SGHTA, CDR2 FQGNSA.

This rearrangement joins TRBV11-2 to TRBJ2-3, with a tentative D call TRBD1 (7 bases). The germline V and J ends were trimmed by 6 bases and 3 bases, with 13 bases remaining between them. The germline gives CDR1 SGHAT, CDR2 FQNNGV. The CDR3 sequence is 14 residues long. CDR3 DNA sequence: TGTGCCAGCAGACGGCCAGGGGGGACAGATACGCAGTATTTT. It codes for CASRRPGGTDTQYF.

This clone was recorded once. This chain links TRBV18 with TRBJ1-3; D is perhaps TRBD1 (5 bases). V shed 4 bases and J shed 4 bases, with 11 bases lying between them. This CDR3 is 14 amino acids long. Germline CDR1 KGHSH, CDR2 LQKENI. CDR3 sequence reads: CASSQTVEGNTIYF. The CDR3 nucleotides read TGTGCCAGCTCACAGACAGTGGAAGGAAACACCATATATTTT.

V gene TRBV2 combines with J gene TRBJ2-3; D is tentatively TRBD1 or TRBD2 (5 bases each). The germline V and J ends were trimmed by 6 bases and 4 bases, with 8 bases remaining between them. CDR1 and CDR2 (germline): SNHLY, FYNNEI. The CDR3 has 12 amino acids. CDR3 sequence: CASRQGADTQYF. The DNA for the CDR3 is TGTGCCAGCAGGCAGGGAGCAGATACGCAGTATTTT. Supplemented by reference TRBV2 and TRBJ2-3, the full variable domain reads EPEVTQTPSHQVTQMGQEVILRCVPISNHLYFYWYRQILGQKVEFLVSFYNNEISEKSEIFDDQFSVERPDGSNFTLKIRSTKLEDSAMYFCASRQGADTQYFGPGTRLTVL.

The chain couples TRBV5-1 to TRBJ1-1; no definite D call. Germline CDR1 SGHRS, CDR2 YFSETQ. The CDR3 contains 13 residues. V was cut by 0 bases and J by 6 bases, with 9 bases left in between. The DNA of the CDR3 is TGCGCCAGCAGCTTGGCCGGGGTCGCTGAAGCTTTCTTT. It translates to CASSLAGVAEAFF.

This clone occurred once. The same CDR3 is also encoded by other DNA sequences in this sample. The chain links TRBV19 to TRBJ1-5, with TRBD1 matching 8 bases. The CDR3 length is 12 residues. Germline V gives CDR1 LNHDA, CDR2 SQIVND (reference sequence). V dropped 6 bases and J dropped 7; count of bases not matched to a gene: 2. CDR3 in amino acids: CASRQGGQPQHF. The CDR3 bases are TGTGCCAGTAGACAGGGGGGGCAGCCCCAGCATTTT.